This T cell receptor beta chain was profiled in a study of blood T cell repertoires in COVID-19. Whole-study context: Sample material is recorded as cDNA or gDNA derived from T cells, B-cell-depleted T cells, or PBMCs.

In the study's own analysis: Amplification of reference gene primers provided the estimated nucleated cell counts. Generated by immunoSEQ multiplex PCR, the TCRdb table keeps only in-frame clones and is missing some. V and J calls and clone size come straight from that table; D and trimming were deduced from the DNA. The table includes approximately 160,000 clones, roughly 90% detected once. The germline CDR1 and CDR2 sequences are LNHDA and SQIVND (reference sequence). V shed 5 bases and J shed 4 bases, with 20 bases lying between them. CDR3 length: 17 residues. Sequencing was carried out using peripheral blood. This clonotype originated in a man between 50 and 59 years old with acute or convalescent COVID-19. This chain uses TRBV19 with TRBJ1-4; D not certain. In DNA form, the CDR3 reads TGTGCCAGTAGTCCTCCCGCCGTCCAGGTACTTAATGAAAAACTGTTTTTT. Its translation is CASSPPAVQVLNEKLFF.